One and the same sample provided the 20 T cell receptor beta chains below, sequenced in a study of technical replicates of blood from a handful of donors. Produced via immunoSEQ multiplex PCR; TCRdb's table is partial and in-frame only. The profile shows some 62,000 clones, 85% to 90% of them singletons. The sequencing sample was made of PBMCs. Receptors were obtained from a human donor in good health. Some clones in this sample may be carry-over from other donors' samples.

This clone has a handful of counts. This chain connects TRBV19 to TRBJ1-6, with 7 bases identical to TRBD1. There are 14 residues in the CDR3. Per the germline V gene, CDR1 is LNHDA and CDR2 is SQIVND (reference sequence). V was pared by 8 bases and J by 9 bases, with 10 bases of the junction left unmatched. The CDR3 region has the DNA TGTGCCAGTCAGGGGGAATTTGTATCTTCACCCCTCCACTTT. Translation: CASQGEFVSSPLHF.

This clone was recorded only once. J is TRBJ2-7 and V is TRBV29-1; 9 positions agree with TRBD1. Germline CDR1 SQVTM, CDR2 ANQGSEA. Trimming cost V 3 bases and J 6 bases; bases outside gene matches: 9. The CDR3 consists of 14 residues. The CDR3 loop reads CSVEGDRGFGEQYF. The CDR3, as DNA: TGCAGCGTTGAGGGCGACAGGGGGTTCGGCGAGCAGTACTTC.

The chain uses TRBV9 and TRBJ1-3; D might be TRBD1 (6 bases). CDR1 is SGDLS and CDR2 is YYNGEE in the germline V gene. The V end lost 3 bases, the J end lost 0 bases, and 10 bases lay between the germline ends. CDR3 size: 15 residues. The DNA of the CDR3 is TGTGCCAGCAGCGCGGACAGTTACTCTGGAAACACCATATATTTT. It specifies CASSADSYSGNTIYF.

The rearrangement links TRBV4-1 to TRBJ2-3, with TRBD1 matching over 7 bases. From germline, CDR1 is MGHRA and CDR2 YSYEKL. The length of the CDR3 is 14 residues. Trimming at V came to 1 base and at J to 3 bases, leaving 1 base not matched to a gene. The CDR3: CASSQVGQTDTQYF. The CDR3 DNA reads TGCGCCAGCAGCCAAGTGGGACAGACAGATACGCAGTATTTT.

The V and J genes are TRBV30 and TRBJ1-1; a possible D gene is TRBD1 (6 bases). This CDR3 has 15 amino acids. V lost 4 bases and J lost 1, with 16 bases in between. Germline V gene sequence: CDR1 GTSNPN, CDR2 SVGIG (reference sequence). CDR3 residues: CAWKYTGWANTEAFF. As DNA, the CDR3 is TGTGCCTGGAAATATACAGGGTGGGCGAACACTGAAGCTTTCTTT.

The chain joins TRBV18 to TRBJ2-7, with TRBD1 matching over 9 bases. The CDR3 totals 16 residues. The V gene's germline CDR1 is KGHSH and CDR2 LQKENI. J lost 0 bases, V lost 0 bases, and 3 bases had no gene match. CDR3 in DNA: TGTGCCAGCTCACCACCCGGGACAGGGAGCTCCTACGAGCAGTACTTC. Protein: CASSPPGTGSSYEQYF. Filled out from reference TRBV18 and TRBJ2-7, the complete variable domain reads NAGVMQNPRHLVRRRGQEARLRCSPMKGHSHVYWYRQLPEEGLKFMVYLQKENIIDESGMPKERFSAEFPKEGPSILRIQQVVRGDSAAYFCASSPPGTGSSYEQYFGPGTRLTVT.

The chain is built from TRBV5-4 and TRBJ1-2, with 12 bases identical to TRBD1. The CDR3 loop spans 15 amino acids. Germline CDR1 reads SGHNT; CDR2 reads YYREEE (reference sequence). Trimming cost V 4 bases and J 4 bases; bases outside gene matches: 5. For the CDR3, the DNA is TGTGCCAGCAGCGGAAGGGGACAGGGGGCCTATGGCTACACCTTC. This encodes CASSGRGQGAYGYTF. Supplemented by reference TRBV5-4 and TRBJ1-2, the full variable domain reads ETGVTQSPTHLIKTRGQQVTLRCSSQSGHNTVSWYQQALGQGPQFIFQYYREEENGRGNFPPRFSGLQFPNYSSELNVNALELDDSALYLCASSGRGQGAYGYTFGSGTRLTVV.

The chain uses TRBV27 and TRBJ2-7, with 9 bases aligning to TRBD1. Germline trimming cut 6 bases from V and 4 bases from J; bases unmatched to any gene: 7. From germline, CDR1 is MNHEY and CDR2 SMNVEV (reference sequence). CDR3 size: 14 residues. CDR3 DNA sequence: TGTGCCAGCAGCTTACAGGGGGCAAGGTACGAGCAGTACTTC. Protein sequence: CASSLQGARYEQYF.

V is TRBV25-1 and J is TRBJ2-3; TRBD1 is a possible D gene (6 bases). Trimming removed 1 base from V and 5 bases from J, with 10 bases in between. This CDR3 has 14 residues. Germline V CDR1 and CDR2: MGHDK, SYGVNS. The CDR3 DNA is TGTGCCAGCAGTGAATCAGGGGCGATAGATACGCAGTATTTT. Its translation is CASSESGAIDTQYF.

This clone was counted once. The chain is built from TRBV5-4 and TRBJ2-3; TRBD2 aligns across 11 bases. V was pared by 4 bases and J by 11 bases, with 9 bases of the junction left unmatched. The length of the CDR3 is 14 residues. Germline values: CDR1 SGHNT, CDR2 YYREEE (reference sequence). CDR3 loop: CASSTGLAARGQYF. The CDR3 DNA is TGTGCCAGCAGCACGGGACTAGCGGCCCGGGGGCAGTATTTT.

V gene TRBV29-1 combines with J gene TRBJ2-2, with D possibly being TRBD1 (6 bases). V was pared by 4 bases and J by 3 bases, with 12 bases between. Looked up from germline, CDR1 is SQVTM and CDR2 is ANQGSEA. The CDR3 runs 14 residues. The CDR3 nucleotides are TGCAGCGTTGGGGCGACAGGATACACCGGGGAGCTGTTTTTT. Translated: CSVGATGYTGELFF.

The chain joins TRBV7-8 to TRBJ1-5; D might be TRBD1 (6 bases). Between the trimmed V and J ends, which lost 3 bases and 6 bases, there was a span of 15 bases. Germline V CDR1 and CDR2: SGHVS, FQNEAQ. This CDR3 has 15 residues. The DNA for the CDR3 is TGTGCCAGCAGCTTTGGACAGTCCCTTACTCAGCCCCAGCATTTT. Its translation: CASSFGQSLTQPQHF.

The chain employs TRBV19 and TRBJ2-5; the match to TRBD2 covers 12 bases. This CDR3 is built from 16 residues. With V trimmed by 5 bases and J by 4 bases, 8 bases remained unmatched. CDR1 and CDR2 (germline): LNHDA, SQIVND (reference sequence). Here the CDR3 DNA reads TGTGCCAGTAGTCGAGGGGCTAGCGGGGGGGGAGAGACCCAGTACTTC. Protein product: CASSRGASGGGETQYF.

The chain is built from TRBV13 and TRBJ1-4; D call uncertain. Germline CDR1 is PRHDT and CDR2 is FYEKMQ (reference sequence). Trimming cost V 4 bases and J 0 bases, with 9 bases left between them. CDR3 size: 15 residues. CDR3 DNA sequence: TGTGCCAGCAGCTCTCGACAAGCAACTAATGAAAAACTGTTTTTT. Translation gives CASSSRQATNEKLFF.

The chain couples TRBV15 to TRBJ2-7; D is possibly TRBD1 (5 bases). Per the germline V gene, CDR1 is LNHNV and CDR2 is YYDKDF (reference sequence). Trimming left V 2 bases short and J 0 bases short, with 14 bases between. This CDR3 has 16 amino acids. CDR3 sequence (DNA): TGTGCCACCAGCAGAATCGACAGTCCCTACTCCTACGAGCAGTACTTC. Amino acid sequence: CATSRIDSPYSYEQYF.

The chain links TRBV14 to TRBJ2-7, with TRBD1 matching over 9 bases. Germline CDR1 is SGHDN and CDR2 is FVKESK. With 5 bases clipped from V and 6 bases from J, the junction kept 8 bases outside the gene matches. The CDR3 spans 14 residues. Written as DNA, the CDR3 is TGTGCCAGCAGCAAGGGACAGGGACCTTTCGAGCAGTACTTC. The encoded protein is CASSKGQGPFEQYF.

The rearrangement uses TRBV4-3 and TRBJ2-2; 8 bases fit TRBD1. Germline V gene lookup returns CDR1 LGHNA and CDR2 YSLEER. The CDR3 spans 14 residues. Trimming removed 1 base from V and 7 bases from J; junction bases left unmatched: 2. CDR3 DNA: TGCGCCAGCAGCCAAGGACAGGGGCTCGGGGAGCTGTTTTTT. It translates to CASSQGQGLGELFF.

This chain uses TRBV30 with TRBJ2-6, with D unresolved. V lost 3 bases and J lost 3, with 6 bases in between. Germline-derived CDR1 and CDR2 are GTSNPN and SVGIG (reference sequence). CDR3 length equals 13 residues. The CDR3 nucleotides read TGTGCCTGGAGATGGAGTGGGGCCAACGTCCTGACTTTC. Translated, it gives CAWRWSGANVLTF.

The chain recombines TRBV9 with TRBJ2-3; maybe TRBD2 (6 bases). CDR3 size: 16 residues. Germline loops: CDR1 SGDLS, CDR2 YYNGEE. The V end was cut by 4 bases, the J end by 3 bases, with 18 bases between. In DNA form, the CDR3 reads TGTGCCAGCAGCCGTAGACTAGATCAGGTGACAGATACGCAGTATTTT. Translated, it gives CASSRRLDQVTDTQYF.

The gene calls are TRBV12-5 and TRBJ2-7, with 7 nucleotides matching TRBD1. With 0 bases clipped from V and 6 bases from J, the junction kept 11 bases outside the gene matches. Germline V gene sequence: CDR1 LGHNT, CDR2 FRNRAP. The CDR3 is made up of 16 amino acids. The CDR3 sequence is CASGLVDYRGHLEQYF. The DNA of the CDR3 is TGTGCTAGTGGTTTGGTAGATTACAGGGGTCACCTCGAGCAGTACTTC.